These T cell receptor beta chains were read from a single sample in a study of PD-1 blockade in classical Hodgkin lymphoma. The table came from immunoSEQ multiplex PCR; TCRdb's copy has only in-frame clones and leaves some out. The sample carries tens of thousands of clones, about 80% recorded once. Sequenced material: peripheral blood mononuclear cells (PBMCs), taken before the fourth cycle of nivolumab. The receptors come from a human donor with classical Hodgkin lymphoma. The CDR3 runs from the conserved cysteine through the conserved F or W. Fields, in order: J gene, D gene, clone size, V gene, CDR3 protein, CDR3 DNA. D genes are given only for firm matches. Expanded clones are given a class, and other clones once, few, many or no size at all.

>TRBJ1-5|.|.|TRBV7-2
CASSLVVNQPQHF
TGTGCCAGCAGCTTAGTCGTCAATCAGCCCCAGCATTTT
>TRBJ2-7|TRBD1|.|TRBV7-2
CASSLYRQGDEQYF
TGTGCCAGCAGCTTATATAGACAGGGGGACGAGCAGTACTTC
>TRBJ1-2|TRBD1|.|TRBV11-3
CASSFHRDREGYTF
TGTGCCAGCAGCTTCCACCGGGACAGAGAGGGCTACACCTTC
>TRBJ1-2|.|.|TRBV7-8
CASSLVRGGYTF
TGTGCCAGCAGCTTAGTGAGGGGGGGCTACACCTTC
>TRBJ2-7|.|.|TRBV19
CASSIRADSYEQYF
TGTGCCAGTAGTATAAGGGCAGACTCCTACGAGCAGTACTTC
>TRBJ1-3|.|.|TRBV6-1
CASSSPGSWNTIYF
TGTGCCAGCAGTTCCCCCGGGTCGTGGAACACCATATATTTT
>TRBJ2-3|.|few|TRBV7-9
CASSLVGSGLGTDTQYF
TGTGCCAGCAGCTTAGTAGGTTCTGGATTGGGCACAGATACGCAGTATTTT
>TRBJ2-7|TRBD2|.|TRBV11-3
CASSLGGSLAVYEQYF
TGTGCCAGCAGCTTAGGAGGTAGCCTAGCGGTCTACGAGCAGTACTTC
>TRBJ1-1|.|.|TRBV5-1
CASSLGGRDTEAFF
TGCGCCAGCAGCTTGGGAGGGCGGGACACTGAAGCTTTCTTT
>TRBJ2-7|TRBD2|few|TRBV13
CASSWTSGSFEQYF
TGTGCCAGCAGCTGGACTAGCGGGTCATTCGAGCAGTACTTC
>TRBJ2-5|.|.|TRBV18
CASSPPTSRETQYF
TGTGCCAGCTCACCCCCAACCAGCCGGGAGACCCAGTACTTC
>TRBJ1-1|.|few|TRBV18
CASSPQVNTEAFF
TGTGCCAGCTCACCCCAGGTGAACACTGAAGCTTTCTTT
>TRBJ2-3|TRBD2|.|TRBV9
CASSPSGRSDTQYF
TGTGCCAGCAGCCCGAGCGGGAGATCGGATACGCAGTATTTT
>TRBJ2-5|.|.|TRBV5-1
CASSLGGWYQETQYF
TGCGCCAGCAGCTTGGGAGGTTGGTACCAAGAGACCCAGTACTTC
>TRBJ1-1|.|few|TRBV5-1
CASSLDQGLGNTEAFF
TGCGCCAGCAGCTTGGATCAGGGGTTAGGGAACACTGAAGCTTTCTTT
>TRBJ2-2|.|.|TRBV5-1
CASRGNTGGLTGELFF
TGCGCCAGCAGGGGAAATACAGGGGGACTAACCGGGGAGCTGTTTTTT
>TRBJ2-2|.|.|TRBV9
CASSVPPNWDTGELFF
TGTGCCAGCAGCGTACCCCCCAACTGGGACACCGGGGAGCTGTTTTTT
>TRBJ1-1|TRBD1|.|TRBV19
CASSMRTGRSTEAFF
TGTGCCAGTAGTATGCGGACAGGGAGGAGCACTGAAGCTTTCTTT
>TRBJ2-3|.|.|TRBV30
CAWSVKGDTQYF
TGTGCCTGGAGTGTAAAGGGGGATACGCAGTATTTT
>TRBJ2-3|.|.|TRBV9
CASSVGGLRPDTQYF
TGTGCCAGCAGCGTAGGGGGACTGAGGCCAGATACGCAGTATTTT